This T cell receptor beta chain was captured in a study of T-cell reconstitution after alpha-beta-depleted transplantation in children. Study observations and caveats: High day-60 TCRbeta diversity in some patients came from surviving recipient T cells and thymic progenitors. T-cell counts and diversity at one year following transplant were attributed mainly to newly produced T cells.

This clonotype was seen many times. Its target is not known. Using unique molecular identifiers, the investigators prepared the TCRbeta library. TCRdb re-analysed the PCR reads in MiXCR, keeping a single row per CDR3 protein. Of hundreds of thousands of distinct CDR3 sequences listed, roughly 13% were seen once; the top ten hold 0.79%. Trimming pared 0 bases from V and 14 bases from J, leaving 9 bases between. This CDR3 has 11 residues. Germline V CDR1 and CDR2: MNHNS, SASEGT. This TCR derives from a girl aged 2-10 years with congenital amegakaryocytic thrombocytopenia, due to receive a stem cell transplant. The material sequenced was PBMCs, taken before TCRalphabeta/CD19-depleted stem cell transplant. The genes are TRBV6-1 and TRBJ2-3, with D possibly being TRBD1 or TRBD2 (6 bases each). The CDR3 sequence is CASSEARGRYF. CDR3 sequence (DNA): TGTGCCAGCAGTGAAGCACGGGGGCGGTATTTT.